The table lists the clone carrying this T cell receptor (beta chain) with a count of one. The antigen is unknown. Amplification used 60 Vbeta primers and 13 Jbeta primers. Clones were sequenced by immunoSEQ multiplex PCR, and TCRdb holds only the in-frame ones, with some missing. This sample carries about 140,000 clones, approximately 84% of them seen once, and the ten largest clones take around 2%. The data were obtained in a study of cytomegalovirus exposure and HLA in healthy donors. Whole-study results and caveats: A few CMV-associated chains were confirmed in vitro to be specific for CMV antigens. Cytomegalovirus association was listed for 164 TCR beta chains.

This cohort consisted of healthy bone marrow donors. The CDR3 is made up of 15 amino acids. Germline CDR1 and CDR2: KGHSH and LQKENI. Unmatched junction bases numbered 4, after V lost 3 bases and J lost 2 bases. Input material: PBMCs. V and J are TRBV18 and TRBJ1-5; 7 nucleotides agree with TRBD1. This clonotype originated in a woman between 40 and 55 years old in good health and CMV-seronegative. CDR3 in DNA: TGTGCCAGCTCACCCGCCGGACAGGGCAATCAGCCCCAGCATTTT. Translation gives CASSPAGQGNQPQHF.